This T cell receptor (beta chain) is drawn from a study of blood T cell repertoires in COVID-19. About the study: COVID-19 samples, acute and convalescent, were from the United States, Italy and Spain. PBMCs, B-cell-depleted T cells, or T cells provided the cDNA or gDNA that made up the material.

Participant age was roughly 18 to 100 years, and participants resided in fewer than 30 US areas. This clone was counted a single time. In the original analysis: The assay estimated nucleated cells by amplifying reference gene primers. Sequencing was performed with immunoSEQ multiplex PCR; in TCRdb, only in-frame clones are kept and a portion is missing. The DNA gave D and trimming, while V, J and clone size come from that table. The data contain more than 100,000 clones, roughly four fifths of them seen just once; the ten biggest clones take up about 2.4%. The germline CDR1 and CDR2 sequences are KGHDR and SFDVKD. The CDR3 contains 15 residues. V was clipped by 0 bases and J by 6 bases, with 14 bases between them.

The V and J genes are TRBV24-1 and TRBJ2-7; D may be TRBD1 (5 bases). The source material was PBMCs or T cells enriched from blood (not recorded which). This TCR derives from a man aged 40-49 years with acute COVID-19. Written as DNA, the CDR3 is TGTGCCACCAGTGATTTGAAACCCAGGGTAAGCGAGCAGTACTTC. Amino acids: CATSDLKPRVSEQYF.